Following are 32 T cell receptor beta chains from one sample sequenced in a study of CD8+ T cells in alopecia areata. RNA extraction and reverse transcription yielded cDNA as sequencing template. Profiled with immunoSEQ multiplex PCR; TCRdb holds only in-frame clones, not every one. In the table there are 200,000 or so clones, around 62% of which are singletons. Sequenced here: CD4+ T cells sorted from blood, sampled at week 0. These TCRs come from a human donor with alopecia areata.

The chain couples TRBV7-2 to TRBJ2-4; 16 nucleotides match TRBD2. CDR1 and CDR2 from the germline V gene are SGHTA and FQGNSA. The CDR3 covers 19 residues. V was pared by 6 bases and J by 3 bases, with 11 bases of the junction left unmatched. The CDR3 coding sequence is TGTGCCAGCAGTTATCAACCGGGACTAGCGGGAGGGGGCAAAAACATTCAGTACTTC. It encodes CASSYQPGLAGGGKNIQYF.

This clone has a handful of counts. CDR3: CSVGWSTGVYEQYF. The CDR3 DNA is TGCAGCGTTGGTTGGTCCACGGGAGTCTACGAGCAGTACTTC. This chain links TRBV29-1 with TRBJ2-7; the D gene is possibly TRBD2 (6 bases). Germline V gives CDR1 SQVTM, CDR2 ANQGSEA. Trimming shortened V by 4 bases and J by 3 bases, and 16 bases separated the two germline ends. The CDR3 extends over 14 amino acids.

The gene calls are TRBV6-5 and TRBJ1-1; TRBD1 agrees at 9 bases. Germline values: CDR1 MNHEY, CDR2 SVGAGI. The CDR3 covers 15 residues. With V trimmed by 5 bases and J by 5 bases, 9 bases remained unmatched. The CDR3, as DNA: TGTGCCAGCAGTAGACCGGGACAGGGAAATACTGAAGCTTTCTTT. It codes for CASSRPGQGNTEAFF.

This sequence joins TRBV6-1 and TRBJ2-7; 11 bases are a match to TRBD2. With V trimmed by 4 bases and J by 1 base, 3 bases remained unmatched. The CDR3 loop spans 15 amino acids. Germline CDR1 and CDR2: MNHNS and SASEGT. Written as DNA, the CDR3 is TGTGCCAGCAGTGCAGGGACTAGCGGATCCTACGAGCAGTACTTC. Amino acids: CASSAGTSGSYEQYF.

The J gene is TRBJ1-2, the V gene TRBV7-8; TRBD1 might be the D (5 bases). Per germline, CDR1 SGHVS and CDR2 FQNEAQ. V lost 5 bases, J lost 3 bases, and 13 bases lay in between. The CDR3 is made up of 14 amino acids. The CDR3 sequence is CASSQRTIYYGYTF. As DNA, the CDR3 is TGTGCCAGCAGCCAACGGACAATCTACTATGGCTACACCTTC.

This chain connects TRBV5-6 to TRBJ1-5, with D possibly TRBD1 on 5 matching bases. Trimming pared 6 bases from V and 3 bases from J, leaving 16 bases between. CDR3 length equals 15 residues. Germline-derived CDR1 and CDR2 are SGHDT and YYEEEE. CDR3 DNA: TGTGCCAGCACCATTCAGGGAAATGACAATCAGCCCCAGCATTTT. Protein: CASTIQGNDNQPQHF.

This clone turned up a few times. The sample carries other DNA sequences with the same CDR3. The V and J genes are TRBV25-1 and TRBJ1-4, with no clear D. CDR1 is MGHDK, CDR2 SYGVNS, per germline. This CDR3 region has 13 residues. V gave up 8 bases and J gave up 0 bases, with 7 bases separating them. The DNA for the CDR3 is TGTGCCAGCCGACAACCAACTAATGAAAAACTGTTTTTT. Protein product: CASRQPTNEKLFF. Combining the CDR3 with reference TRBV25-1 and TRBJ1-4 gives the whole variable domain EADIYQTPRYLVIGTGKKITLECSQTMGHDKMYWYQQDPGMELHLIHYSYGVNSTEKGDLSSESTVSRIRTEHFPLTLESARPSHTSQYLCASRQPTNEKLFFGSGTQLSVL.

V usage is TRBV2 and J usage is TRBJ2-5, with D unresolved. The CDR3 runs to 12 residues. Deletions cut 1 base from V and 4 bases from J, with 4 bases between. Germline CDR1 SNHLY, CDR2 FYNNEI. The CDR3 DNA is TGTGCCAGCAGTGAAGAGGGAGAGACCCAGTACTTC. This translates into CASSEEGETQYF.

This chain links TRBV6-1 with TRBJ2-7, with TRBD1 matching over 8 bases. The CDR3 contains 13 residues. CDR1 MNHNS and CDR2 SASEGT come from the germline V gene. V was pared by 8 bases and J by 4 bases, with 7 bases of the junction left unmatched. CDR3 residues: CASSRDRFYEQYF. The CDR3 DNA is TGTGCCAGCTCCCGGGACAGGTTTTACGAGCAGTACTTC.

The chain carries TRBV19 and TRBJ1-5, with D possibly TRBD1 on 5 matching bases. V was shortened by 10 bases and J by 1 base, with 17 bases between the two germline ends. This CDR3 spans 15 amino acids. Germline V gene lookup returns CDR1 LNHDA and CDR2 SQIVND (reference sequence). The CDR3 spells CATWTGVGSNQPQHF. The CDR3 nucleotides are TGTGCCACGTGGACGGGGGTTGGGAGCAATCAGCCCCAGCATTTT.

Here the CDR3 reads CAWSTPKGKYF. CDR3 in DNA: TGTGCCTGGAGTACCCCGAAGGGGAAGTACTTC. The chain couples TRBV30 to TRBJ2-7, with D perhaps matching TRBD1 (5 bases). The CDR3 covers 11 residues. Deletions cut 2 bases from V and 11 bases from J, with 13 bases between. Germline V CDR1 and CDR2: GTSNPN, SVGIG (reference sequence).

The rearrangement uses TRBV7-3 and TRBJ1-1; D is uncertain. The V gene lost 0 bases and the J gene lost 1 base, with 3 bases spanning the gap. Per the germline V gene, CDR1 is SGHTA and CDR2 is FQGTGA. The CDR3 runs 13 residues. The CDR3 DNA is TGTGCCAGCAGCTTAACTCAGAACACTGAAGCTTTCTTT. Its protein product is CASSLTQNTEAFF.

This rearrangement joins TRBV11-2 to TRBJ1-2; a weak D match, TRBD1 (6 bases). The V gene's germline CDR1 is SGHAT and CDR2 FQNNGV. This CDR3 is 13 amino acids long. The V end was cut by 5 bases, the J end by 8 bases, with 15 bases between. The CDR3 sequence: CASSLMGGVGYTF. In nucleotides, the CDR3 is TGTGCCAGCAGCCTGATGGGGGGCGTCGGCTACACCTTC.

This clone was detected only once. The rearrangement joins TRBV20-1 to TRBJ2-1; 7 nucleotides line up with TRBD2. After removal of 6 bases from V and 15 bases from J, the junction contained 11 bases not matched to a gene. The CDR3 is 11 residues long. CDR1 is DFQATT, CDR2 SNEGSKA, per germline (reference sequence). CDR3 loop: CSADRAGRAFF. The CDR3 bases are TGCAGTGCCGACAGAGCGGGGAGGGCGTTCTTC.

The rearrangement uses TRBV6-1 and TRBJ1-6, with 7 nucleotides matching TRBD1. V was pared by 6 bases and J by 18 bases, with 14 bases of the junction left unmatched. CDR1 is MNHNS, CDR2 SASEGT, per germline. This CDR3 spans 13 amino acids. CDR3 residues: CASRRTGDQFSHF. The CDR3, as DNA: TGTGCCAGCAGGAGGACAGGTGATCAGTTCTCCCACTTT.

This clone has only a few counts. The chain combines TRBV29-1 with TRBJ2-2, with no clear D. V was clipped by 2 bases and J by 5 bases, with 12 bases between them. From germline, CDR1 is SQVTM and CDR2 ANQGSEA. CDR3 size: 14 residues. This CDR3 is CSVESSLGTGELFF. CDR3 DNA sequence: TGCAGCGTTGAAAGTAGTCTCGGGACCGGGGAGCTGTTTTTT.

This clone has a handful of counts. The genes are TRBV29-1 and TRBJ1-4; TRBD1 matches at 8 bases. This CDR3 has 13 residues. V shed 7 bases, J shed 7 bases, and the junction held 8 bases outside the gene matches. The germline V gene encodes CDR1 SQVTM and CDR2 ANQGSEA. The CDR3 region has the DNA TGCAGCGCCTGGACAGGGAGCGGTGAAAAACTGTTTTTT. Translating it yields CSAWTGSGEKLFF.

This chain joins TRBV27 and TRBJ1-5; TRBD1 agrees at 7 bases. J lost 2 bases, V lost 6 bases, and 4 bases had no gene match. Germline values: CDR1 MNHEY, CDR2 SMNVEV (reference sequence). This CDR3 region has 14 residues. This CDR3 is CASSWGTGNQPQHF. DNA for the CDR3: TGTGCCAGCAGCTGGGGGACAGGCAATCAGCCCCAGCATTTT.

This sequence joins TRBV29-1 and TRBJ1-1; possible D gene TRBD1, 6 bases. The CDR3 is 15 residues long. From germline, CDR1 is SQVTM and CDR2 ANQGSEA. Trimming shortened V by 0 bases and J by 1 base, and 12 bases separated the two germline ends. This CDR3 reads CSVEDLGGPNTEAFF. The CDR3 region has the DNA TGCAGCGTTGAAGATCTTGGGGGGCCGAACACTGAAGCTTTCTTT.

In its sample, this clone was seen a few times. The J gene is TRBJ1-5, the V gene TRBV2, with 8 positions matching TRBD1. The CDR3 has 15 residues. Germline V gene data show CDR1 as SNHLY and CDR2 as FYNNEI. V dropped 7 bases and J dropped 7; count of bases not matched to a gene: 12. CDR3 DNA sequence: TGTGCCAGCACTAAAGACAGGGGCGGAAGGCAGCCCCAGCATTTT. It encodes CASTKDRGGRQPQHF.

The chain recombines TRBV10-3 with TRBJ1-2; D is unclear. The CDR3 runs 15 residues. Germline-derived CDR1 and CDR2 are ENHRY and SYGVKD. The germline V and J ends were trimmed by 3 bases and 4 bases, with 15 bases remaining between them. CDR3 sequence: CAISDSLRALYGYTF. Here the CDR3 DNA reads TGTGCCATCAGTGATTCTCTGCGAGCCCTCTATGGCTACACCTTC.

The chain has TRBV5-1 and TRBJ2-7; a possible D gene is TRBD1 (7 bases). The germline CDR1 and CDR2 sequences are SGHRS and YFSETQ. The CDR3 sequence is 15 residues long. Trimming left V 4 bases short and J 3 bases short, with 17 bases between. The CDR3 sequence: CASSERQGGYYEQYF. In DNA, the CDR3 is TGCGCCAGCAGCGAGCGCCAGGGGGGATACTACGAGCAGTACTTC.

This clone has more than one count but fewer than ten. The chain recombines TRBV7-9 with TRBJ2-5; 11 nucleotides agree with TRBD2. Germline V gene lookup returns CDR1 SEHNR and CDR2 FQNEAQ (reference sequence). V gave up 2 bases and J gave up 5 bases; unmatched junction bases: 4. The CDR3 spans 15 residues. CDR3 DNA sequence: TGTGCCAGCAGCTTACTACTAGCGGGAGCGGAGACCCAGTACTTC. Residues: CASSLLLAGAETQYF.

The chain joins TRBV30 to TRBJ2-3; TRBD2 matches 8 bases. This CDR3 is 16 amino acids long. The J segment lost 0 bases and the V segment lost 0 bases, leaving 5 bases of the junction unmatched. Germline V lookup: CDR1 GTSNPN, CDR2 SVGIG (reference sequence). The chain's CDR3 is CAWSVWPSGSTDTQYF. The CDR3, as DNA: TGTGCCTGGAGTGTATGGCCTAGCGGGAGCACAGATACGCAGTATTTT.

The chain uses TRBV10-3 and TRBJ2-7; D possibly corresponds to TRBD1 (6 bases). The CDR3 loop spans 15 amino acids. Germline V gene sequence: CDR1 ENHRY, CDR2 SYGVKD. The ends were cut back, 4 bases at V and 5 bases at J, with 18 bases in the middle. The CDR3 is CAISAWGQGSDEQYF. The DNA for the CDR3 is TGTGCCATCAGTGCCTGGGGCCAGGGGTCGGACGAGCAGTACTTC.

There are many counts of this clone. The gene calls are TRBV9 and TRBJ2-5; the D call may be TRBD1 or TRBD2 (7 bases each). V was cut by 3 bases and J by 5 bases, with 17 bases left in between. The CDR3 consists of 15 residues. Germline V gene lookup returns CDR1 SGDLS and CDR2 YYNGEE. The CDR3, as DNA: TGTGCCAGCAGCGAGGGAGGGACAGCGGGGGAGACCCAGTACTTC. Translating gives CASSEGGTAGETQYF. The full variable domain, rest sourced from reference TRBV9 and TRBJ2-5, is DSGVTQTPKHLITATGQRVTLRCSPRSGDLSVYWYQQSLDQGLQFLIQYYNGEERAKGNILERFSAQQFPDLHSELNLSSLELGDSALYFCASSEGGTAGETQYFGPGTRLLVL.

This clone has at least ten counts. The gene calls are TRBV4-1 and TRBJ2-7; no clear D. CDR1 MGHRA and CDR2 YSYEKL come from the germline V gene. The germline V and J ends were trimmed by 4 bases and 0 bases, with 13 bases remaining between them. There are 15 residues in the CDR3. The CDR3 DNA sequence: TGCGCCAGCAGCCCTACATTAGTAAACTCCTACGAGCAGTACTTC. Translation gives CASSPTLVNSYEQYF.

The sample holds one count of this clone. The chain recombines TRBV5-4 with TRBJ2-3; the D is unclear. There are 13 residues in the CDR3. V dropped 0 bases and J dropped 2 bases, with 4 bases sitting between them. In germline, CDR1 is SGHNT, CDR2 YYREEE (reference sequence). Here the CDR3 reads CASSLGTTDTQYF. The CDR3 nucleotides read TGTGCCAGCAGCTTGGGGACCACAGATACGCAGTATTTT.

V usage is TRBV4-1 and J usage is TRBJ2-7; 9 nucleotides line up with TRBD1. CDR3 size: 15 residues. V lost 1 base and J lost 4; bases outside the gene matches: 5. Germline V gene lookup returns CDR1 MGHRA and CDR2 YSYEKL. The CDR3 here is CASSQVGGQGYEQYF. The CDR3 DNA follows: TGCGCCAGCAGCCAAGTAGGGGGACAGGGTTACGAGCAGTACTTC.

This sequence joins TRBV29-1 and TRBJ2-3, with D tentatively TRBD2 (6 bases). Trimming shortened V by 6 bases and J by 5 bases, and 21 bases separated the two germline ends. The germline gives CDR1 SQVTM, CDR2 ANQGSEA. The CDR3 runs 15 residues. The DNA for the CDR3 is TGCAGCGTCTCGAGGCGGCGGGACTTTGGAGATACGCAGTATTTT. As protein: CSVSRRRDFGDTQYF.

This clone came up a few times. The chain joins TRBV29-1 to TRBJ2-4; no reliable D call. Looked up from germline, CDR1 is SQVTM and CDR2 is ANQGSEA. V was cut by 4 bases and J by 7 bases, with 20 bases left in between. This CDR3 comprises 15 residues. CDR3 protein: CSVVIRSGGVNIQYF. CDR3 bases: TGCAGCGTTGTGATACGTTCGGGCGGAGTGAACATTCAGTACTTC.

In its sample, this clone was seen a few times. V gene TRBV10-3 combines with J gene TRBJ2-3; perhaps TRBD1 as D (6 bases). The germline V gene has CDR1 ENHRY and CDR2 SYGVKD. V was shortened by 5 bases and J by 2 bases, with 14 bases between the two germline ends. The CDR3 runs 15 residues. CDR3 nucleotides: TGTGCCATCAGTCTCGGACAGCGGCCCACAGATACGCAGTATTTT. This codes for CAISLGQRPTDTQYF.